This T cell receptor (beta chain) was retrieved from a study of radiation and T cells in renal cell carcinoma. Trimming pared 4 bases from V and 0 bases from J, leaving 9 bases between. In germline, CDR1 is SQVTM, CDR2 ANQGSEA. The CDR3 has 13 amino acids. Time point defined: blood 2 weeks post-SBRT. Documented treatment: 15 Gy SBRT to primary tumor, nephrectomy 4 weeks later. Serial blood draws occurred at baseline and 2 and 4 weeks post-SBRT. Study-wide results and limits: From baseline, blood top tumor clonotypes peaked at 2 weeks post-radiation.

Here immunoSEQ multiplex PCR was the method, and the copy in TCRdb shows in-frame clones only, minus some. The sample has some 150,000 clones; 80% to 90% are singletons. Worth noting for this clone: The antigen remains undetermined.

The sequenced sample was blood, obtained from a patient whose treatment included radiotherapy and nephrectomy. The sequence was obtained from a woman between 50 and 59 years old with renal cell carcinoma. The genes are TRBV29-1 and TRBJ1-2; tentatively, D is TRBD1 (5 bases). CDR3 in amino acids: CSVADRPNYGYTF. The CDR3 region has the DNA TGCAGCGTTGCCGACAGACCTAACTATGGCTACACCTTC.